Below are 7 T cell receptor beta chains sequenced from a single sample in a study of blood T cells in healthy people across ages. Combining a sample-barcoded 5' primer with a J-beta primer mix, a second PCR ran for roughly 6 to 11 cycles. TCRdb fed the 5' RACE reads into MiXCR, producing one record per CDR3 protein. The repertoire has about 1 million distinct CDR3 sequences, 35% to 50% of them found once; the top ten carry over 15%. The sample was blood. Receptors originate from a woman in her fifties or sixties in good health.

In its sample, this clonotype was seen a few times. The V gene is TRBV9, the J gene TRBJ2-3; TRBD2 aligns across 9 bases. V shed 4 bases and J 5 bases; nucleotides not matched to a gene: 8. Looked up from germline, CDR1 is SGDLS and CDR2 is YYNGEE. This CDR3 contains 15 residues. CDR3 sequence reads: CASSTLGLALDTQYF. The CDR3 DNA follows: TGTGCCAGCAGCACCCTCGGACTAGCGTTAGATACGCAGTATTTT. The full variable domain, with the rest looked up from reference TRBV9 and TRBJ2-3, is DSGVTQTPKHLITATGQRVTLRCSPRSGDLSVYWYQQSLDQGLQFLIQYYNGEERAKGNILERFSAQQFPDLHSELNLSSLELGDSALYFCASSTLGLALDTQYFGPGTRLTVL.

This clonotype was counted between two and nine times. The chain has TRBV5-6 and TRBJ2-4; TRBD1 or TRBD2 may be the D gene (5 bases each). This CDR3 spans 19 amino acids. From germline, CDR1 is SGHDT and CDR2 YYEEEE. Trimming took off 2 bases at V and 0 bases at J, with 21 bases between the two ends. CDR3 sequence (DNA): TGTGCCAGCAGCTTTGTAGCCGGAACGGGGCTCCTAGCCAAAAACATTCAGTACTTC. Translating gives CASSFVAGTGLLAKNIQYF.

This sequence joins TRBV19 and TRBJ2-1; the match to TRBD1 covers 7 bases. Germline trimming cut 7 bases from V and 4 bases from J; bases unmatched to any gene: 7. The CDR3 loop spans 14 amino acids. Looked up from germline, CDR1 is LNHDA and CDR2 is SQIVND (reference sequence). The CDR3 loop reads CASNRRGRYNEQFF. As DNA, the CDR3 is TGTGCCAGTAACCGCAGGGGGAGATACAATGAGCAGTTCTTC.

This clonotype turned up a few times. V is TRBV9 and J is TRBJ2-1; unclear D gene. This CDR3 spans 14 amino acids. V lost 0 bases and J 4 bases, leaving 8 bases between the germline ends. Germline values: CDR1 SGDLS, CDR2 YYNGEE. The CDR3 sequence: CASSVGPPYNEQFF. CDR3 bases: TGTGCCAGCAGCGTAGGGCCCCCGTACAATGAGCAGTTCTTC.

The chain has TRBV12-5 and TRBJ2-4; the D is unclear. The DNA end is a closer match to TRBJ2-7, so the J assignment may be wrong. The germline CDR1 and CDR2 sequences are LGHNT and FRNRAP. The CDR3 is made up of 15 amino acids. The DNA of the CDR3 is TGTGCTAGTGGTATTTTGACTTCCAGCTCCTACGAGCAGTACTTC. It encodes CASGILTSSSYEQYF.

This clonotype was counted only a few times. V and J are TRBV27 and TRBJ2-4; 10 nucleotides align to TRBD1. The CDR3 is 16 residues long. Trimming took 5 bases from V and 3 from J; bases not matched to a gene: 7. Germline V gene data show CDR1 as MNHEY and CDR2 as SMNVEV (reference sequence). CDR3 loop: CASSHHGTGVKNIQYF. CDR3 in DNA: TGTGCCAGCAGTCACCACGGGACAGGGGTCAAAAACATTCAGTACTTC.

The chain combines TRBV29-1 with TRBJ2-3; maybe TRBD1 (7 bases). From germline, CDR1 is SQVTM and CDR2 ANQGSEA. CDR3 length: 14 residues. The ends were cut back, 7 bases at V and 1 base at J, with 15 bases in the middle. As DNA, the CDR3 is TGCAGCGGGCGAACAGGGGAGGGCACAGATACGCAGTATTTT. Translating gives CSGRTGEGTDTQYF.